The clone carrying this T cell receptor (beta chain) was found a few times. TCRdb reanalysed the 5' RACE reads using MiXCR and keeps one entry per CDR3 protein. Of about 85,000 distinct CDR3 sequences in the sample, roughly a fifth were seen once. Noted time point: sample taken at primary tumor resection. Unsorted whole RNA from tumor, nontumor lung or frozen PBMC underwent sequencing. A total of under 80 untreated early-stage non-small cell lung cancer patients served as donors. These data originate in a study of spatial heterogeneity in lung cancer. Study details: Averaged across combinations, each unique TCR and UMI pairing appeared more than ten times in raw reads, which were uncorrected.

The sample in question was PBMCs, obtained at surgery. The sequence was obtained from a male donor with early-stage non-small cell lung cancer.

CDR3 region: CASRGVPGQANTGELFF. The CDR3 DNA is TGTGCCAGCCGTGGGGTACCGGGACAGGCGAACACCGGGGAGCTGTTTTTT. J is TRBJ2-2 and V is TRBV19; 8 bases are a match to TRBD1. V was clipped by 9 bases and J by 0 bases; unmatched bases: 12. In germline, CDR1 is LNHDA, CDR2 SQIVND (reference sequence). This CDR3 has 17 residues.